Included here is one T cell receptor (beta chain) sequence, with context. Trimming stripped 2 bases from V and 7 bases from J, with 12 bases between. Germline CDR1 GTSNPN, CDR2 SVGIG (reference sequence). The CDR3 has 14 residues. In the original analysis: Cell counts per sample came from amplifying reference gene primers. Profiled with immunoSEQ multiplex PCR; TCRdb holds only in-frame clones, not every one. D and trimming were read from the DNA, whereas the V and J calls and clone size are those reported in that table. The sample lists approximately 100,000 clones, roughly 82% seen once, with approximately 11% in the top ten. This sample is part of a study of blood T cell repertoires in COVID-19. Background on the study: Spain, Italy and the United States supplied samples that represented acute and convalescent COVID-19. T cells, B-cell-depleted T cells, or PBMCs provided the cDNA or gDNA that served as material.

The V and J genes are TRBV30 and TRBJ1-6, with a tentative D call TRBD1 (6 bases). Sequenced material: peripheral blood. This clonotype was obtained from a man in his 70s with active or convalescent COVID-19. The CDR3 sequence is CAWSRTAANSPLHF. As DNA, the CDR3 is TGTGCCTGGAGTCGGACAGCGGCGAATTCACCCCTCCACTTT.